This entry lists 32 T cell receptor beta chains sequenced from one sample in a study of blood T cell repertoires in COVID-19. Repertoires were generated with immunoSEQ multiplex PCR, while TCRdb's copy carries only in-frame clones and drops some. The data show about 320,000 clones, with about 87% seen just once and 8% to 9% held by the top ten. The sample taken for sequencing was PBMCs or T cells enriched from blood (not recorded which). These receptors all come from a young woman who had recovered from COVID-19.

This clone has just a few counts. In DNA, the CDR3 is TGTGCCAGCAGTCCCCGGGGAGGGCCTGTCTCTGGGGCCAACGTCCTGACTTTC. It translates to CASSPRGGPVSGANVLTF. This chain joins TRBV5-4 and TRBJ2-6; 7 bases are shared with TRBD2. The junction had 11 bases not matched to a gene; V was cut back by 5 bases and J by 0 bases. CDR1 and CDR2 (germline): SGHNT, YYREEE (reference sequence). The CDR3 extends over 18 amino acids.

This chain joins TRBV13 and TRBJ1-1; D is ambiguous. Germline CDR1 PRHDT, CDR2 FYEKMQ (reference sequence). Trimming removed 0 bases from V and 7 bases from J, with 12 bases in between. This CDR3 has 14 amino acids. CDR3 nucleotides: TGTGCCAGCAGCTTAGGGTACGGGAAAATTGAAGCTTTCTTT. It translates to CASSLGYGKIEAFF. The variable domain in full, with the rest retrieved from reference TRBV13 and TRBJ1-1, is AAGVIQSPRHLIKEKRETATLKCYPIPRHDTVYWYQQGPGQDPQFLISFYEKMQSDKGSIPDRFSAQQFSDYHSELNMSSLELGDSALYFCASSLGYGKIEAFFGQGTRLTVV.

CDR3 region: CASSHGTSGQETQYF. For the CDR3, the DNA is TGTGCCAGCAGCCATGGGACTAGCGGGCAAGAGACCCAGTACTTC. The V call is TRBV5-4, the J call TRBJ2-5, with TRBD2 identical over 12 bases. This CDR3 contains 15 residues. The J segment lost 2 bases and the V segment lost 4 bases, leaving 3 bases of the junction unmatched. CDR1 SGHNT and CDR2 YYREEE come from the germline V gene (reference sequence).

This chain joins TRBV28 and TRBJ2-3, with 8 bases aligning to TRBD2. The junction had 6 bases not matched to a gene; V was cut back by 2 bases and J by 5 bases. Germline V lookup: CDR1 MDHEN, CDR2 SYDVKM. The CDR3 consists of 15 residues. The CDR3 is CASSLGGLGQDTQYF. DNA for the CDR3: TGTGCCAGCAGTTTAGGGGGACTAGGGCAAGATACGCAGTATTTT.

This clone was observed a single time. The chain employs TRBV18 and TRBJ2-7, with D possibly matching TRBD2 (5 bases). The CDR3 length is 16 residues. The V end lost 1 base, the J end lost 3 bases, and 16 bases lay between the germline ends. Germline CDR1 is KGHSH and CDR2 is LQKENI. CDR3 region: CASSPRSGGGNYEQYF. The CDR3 coding sequence is TGTGCCAGCTCACCACGTTCCGGAGGAGGTAACTACGAGCAGTACTTC.

The chain couples TRBV2 to TRBJ2-7; TRBD1 agrees at 10 bases. Losses at the gene ends were 5 bases for V and 0 bases for J; bases not matched to a gene: 4. CDR1 and CDR2 from the germline V gene are SNHLY and FYNNEI. This CDR3 spans 15 amino acids. The CDR3 sequence is CASSLDRGISYEQYF. The CDR3 DNA follows: TGTGCCAGCAGTCTGGACAGGGGGATCTCCTACGAGCAGTACTTC.

The CDR3 protein is CASSPPDVGKLFF. Written as DNA, the CDR3 is TGTGCCAGCAGCCCACCCGATGTCGGAAAACTGTTTTTT. The rearrangement uses TRBV7-9 and TRBJ1-4; no reliable D call. V lost 5 bases and J 10 bases, leaving 14 bases between the germline ends. Germline CDR1 is SEHNR and CDR2 is FQNEAQ (reference sequence). This CDR3 is 13 amino acids long.

This clone was counted between two and nine times. The chain joins TRBV6-2 or TRBV6-3 to TRBJ1-6, with TRBD1 matching 7 bases. Germline trimming cut 5 bases from V and 2 bases from J; bases unmatched to any gene: 9. The CDR3 totals 17 residues. CDR1 is MNHEY, CDR2 SVGEGT, per germline. The CDR3, as DNA: TGTGCCAGCAGTCGGTCGACAGGGAGGACCTATAATTCACCCCTCCACTTT. Translation gives CASSRSTGRTYNSPLHF.

J is TRBJ2-1 and V is TRBV4-3; TRBD2 matches at 10 bases. The CDR3 is made up of 16 amino acids. Trimming cost V 4 bases and J 5 bases; bases outside gene matches: 8. In germline, CDR1 is LGHNA, CDR2 YSLEER. CDR3 in DNA: TGCGCCAGCAGCCGATCCTCAGCGGGGGGGCACAATGAGCAGTTCTTC. Residues: CASSRSSAGGHNEQFF.

A single count supports this clone. The chain combines TRBV10-3 with TRBJ1-3; weak D call: TRBD1 (6 bases). Germline V gene data show CDR1 as ENHRY and CDR2 as SYGVKD. Deletions cut 6 bases from V and 0 bases from J, with 12 bases between. The CDR3 is 15 residues long. DNA of the CDR3: TGTGCCATCAGCCCAGGGGATAGCTCTGGAAACACCATATATTTT. Protein product: CAISPGDSSGNTIYF.

The CDR3 loop reads CASSPHGLAGAGGELFF. In nucleotides, the CDR3 is TGTGCCAGCAGCCCCCATGGCCTAGCGGGGGCTGGCGGGGAGCTGTTTTTT. This chain connects TRBV7-3 to TRBJ2-2; 10 bases align to TRBD2. Germline V gene sequence: CDR1 SGHTA, CDR2 FQGTGA. This CDR3 is built from 17 residues. V lost 5 bases and J lost 7; bases outside the gene matches: 13.

The rearrangement links TRBV5-4 to TRBJ2-3; 7 positions match TRBD1. V shed 4 bases and J 1 base; nucleotides not matched to a gene: 6. In germline, CDR1 is SGHNT, CDR2 YYREEE (reference sequence). The CDR3 consists of 15 residues. CDR3 DNA sequence: TGTGCCAGCAGCAAAAGGGACAGTCGCACAGATACGCAGTATTTT. Translation gives CASSKRDSRTDTQYF.

Only a few counts were recorded for this clone. The chain joins TRBV7-8 to TRBJ2-6; no definite D call. The CDR3 has 14 amino acids. Germline assignment: CDR1 SGHVS and CDR2 FQNEAQ. V lost 5 bases, J lost 4 bases, and 9 bases lay in between. The CDR3: CASSRPSGANVLTF. DNA of the CDR3: TGTGCCAGCAGCCGCCCCTCCGGGGCCAACGTCCTGACTTTC.

This clone was seen just once. The rearrangement joins TRBV7-9 to TRBJ2-2; TRBD1 matches 10 bases. Germline loops: CDR1 SEHNR, CDR2 FQNEAQ (reference sequence). The junction had 9 bases not matched to a gene; V was cut back by 2 bases and J by 3 bases. The CDR3 is 18 residues long. The CDR3 bases are TGTGCCAGCAGCTTAATACCCGACAGGGGGCGCGACACCGGGGAGCTGTTTTTT. As protein: CASSLIPDRGRDTGELFF.

Regarding this clone: The junction does not match germline at one end; this may be a read error. The chain couples TRBV13 to TRBJ1-1; 7 positions match TRBD1. The CDR3 length is 15 residues. CDR1 and CDR2 (germline): PRHDT, FYEKMQ (reference sequence). CDR3 amino acids: CASSLEDRLNTEAFF. As DNA, the CDR3 is TGTGCCAGCAGTTTAGAGGACAGGTTGAACACTGAAGCTTTCTTT.

Here the CDR3 reads CASSSSGRTDTQYF. CDR3 nucleotides: TGCGCCAGCAGCTCTAGCGGGAGGACAGATACGCAGTATTTT. The chain joins TRBV5-1 to TRBJ2-3, with 11 bases identical to TRBD2. Germline values: CDR1 SGHRS, CDR2 YFSETQ. Trimming took 3 bases from V and 3 from J; bases not matched to a gene: 0. The CDR3 is 14 amino acids.

This clone occurred once. The chain recombines TRBV10-3 with TRBJ2-7, with 9 bases that match TRBD2. J lost 2 bases, V lost 3 bases, and 8 bases had no gene match. The V gene's germline CDR1 is ENHRY and CDR2 SYGVKD. The CDR3 loop spans 16 amino acids. The CDR3 sequence is CAISDRMGGGAYEQYF. CDR3 DNA: TGTGCCATCAGTGATAGGATGGGCGGGGGGGCCTACGAGCAGTACTTC.

DNA of the CDR3: TGTGCCAGTAGTATTTCCCGTACAGATACGCAGTATTTT. Residues: CASSISRTDTQYF. The J gene is TRBJ2-3, the V gene TRBV19, with D uncertain. The germline V and J ends were trimmed by 3 bases and 3 bases, with 7 bases remaining between them. The germline CDR1 and CDR2 sequences are LNHDA and SQIVND (reference sequence). CDR3 length equals 13 residues.

The J gene is TRBJ1-5, the V gene TRBV6-2 or TRBV6-3; 7 nucleotides match TRBD1. Losses at the gene ends were 5 bases for V and 2 bases for J; bases not matched to a gene: 9. The CDR3 totals 16 residues. The V gene's germline CDR1 is MNHEY and CDR2 SVGEGT. As DNA, the CDR3 is TGTGCCAGCAGTCAATACAGGGGACGGGGCAATCAGCCCCAGCATTTT. It translates to CASSQYRGRGNQPQHF.

V is TRBV6-2 or TRBV6-3 and J is TRBJ1-6; tentatively, D is TRBD1 (5 bases). The CDR3 covers 15 residues. CDR1 and CDR2 (germline): MNHEY, SVGEGT. V was trimmed by 2 bases and J by 7 bases, leaving 12 bases between them. The CDR3 region has the DNA TGTGCCAGCAGTTACGGTGGGGCTCCGAATTCACCCCTCCACTTT. Translated: CASSYGGAPNSPLHF.

The chain employs TRBV7-9 and TRBJ1-4, with 8 nucleotides matching TRBD1. CDR3 length: 15 amino acids. After removal of 5 bases from V and 8 bases from J, the junction contained 10 bases not matched to a gene. CDR1 and CDR2 (germline): SEHNR, FQNEAQ (reference sequence). This CDR3 is CASSQGGQATEKLFF. The DNA for the CDR3 is TGTGCCAGCAGCCAAGGGGGACAGGCGACCGAAAAACTGTTTTTT.

V gene TRBV7-3 combines with J gene TRBJ2-7; weak D call: TRBD2 (5 bases). The CDR3 consists of 15 residues. Trimming took 4 bases from V and 3 from J, leaving 16 bases between them. Germline V lookup: CDR1 SGHTA, CDR2 FQGTGA. CDR3 residues: CASSSRANGDYEQYF. In DNA, the CDR3 is TGTGCCAGCAGCTCGCGGGCCAATGGGGACTACGAGCAGTACTTC.

The chain joins TRBV18 to TRBJ1-2, with a tentative D call TRBD1 (5 bases). Deletions cut 3 bases from V and 0 bases from J, with 14 bases between. The CDR3 length is 16 residues. Germline V lookup: CDR1 KGHSH, CDR2 LQKENI. For the CDR3, the DNA is TGTGCCAGCTCACCGCAGGGTACGCTAGCTAACTATGGCTACACCTTC. Residues: CASSPQGTLANYGYTF.

A word on this clone: The same CDR3 also results from other DNA sequences found in this sample. The gene calls are TRBV18 and TRBJ1-4; tentatively, D is TRBD1 (6 bases). This CDR3 is 13 amino acids long. V shed 3 bases and J shed 5 bases, with 7 bases lying between them. Germline V gene data show CDR1 as KGHSH and CDR2 as LQKENI. The CDR3 coding sequence is TGTGCCAGCTCACCCGACAGGAATGAAAAACTGTTTTTT. It translates to CASSPDRNEKLFF.

The CDR3 region is CASSVAGINTEAFF. The CDR3 nucleotides read TGTGCCAGCAGCGTCGCCGGGATAAACACTGAAGCTTTCTTT. The V call is TRBV9, the J call TRBJ1-1; unclear D gene. This CDR3 has 14 amino acids. Germline CDR1 reads SGDLS; CDR2 reads YYNGEE. V lost 2 bases and J 2 bases, leaving 10 bases between the germline ends.

This clone has only one observation. This chain connects TRBV29-1 to TRBJ1-1, with TRBD1 identical over 9 bases. CDR1 SQVTM and CDR2 ANQGSEA come from the germline V gene. The CDR3 has 16 amino acids. J was trimmed by 5 bases and V by 3 bases; bases with no gene match: 13. CDR3 DNA: TGCAGCGTTGACCCATGGACAGGGGATGGGGGAACTGAAGCTTTCTTT. Translated, it gives CSVDPWTGDGGTEAFF.

The table lists this clone with a count of one. The chain employs TRBV6-2 or TRBV6-3 and TRBJ1-5, with 10 bases matching TRBD1. This CDR3 region has 16 residues. V shed 5 bases and J 7 bases; nucleotides not matched to a gene: 11. Germline V lookup: CDR1 MNHEY, CDR2 SVGEGT. The CDR3 loop reads CASSRRDRGLGQPQHF. The CDR3 DNA reads TGTGCCAGCAGTCGCCGGGACAGGGGTTTAGGACAGCCCCAGCATTTT.

The chain links TRBV19 to TRBJ1-5, with D possibly matching TRBD1 (6 bases). From germline, CDR1 is LNHDA and CDR2 SQIVND (reference sequence). V dropped 7 bases and J dropped 3 bases, with 10 bases sitting between them. CDR3 length: 13 amino acids. CDR3 in amino acids: CASNDRPNQPQHF. CDR3 sequence (DNA): TGTGCCAGTAACGACAGGCCCAATCAGCCCCAGCATTTT.

This sequence joins TRBV7-6 and TRBJ1-6; TRBD1 agrees at 8 bases. Germline V CDR1 and CDR2: SGHVS, FNYEAQ. V was clipped by 5 bases and J by 6 bases; unmatched bases: 9. CDR3 size: 16 residues. In DNA form, the CDR3 reads TGTGCCAGCAGCGGGCGGGACAGGTGGCTTAATTCACCCCTCCACTTT. This sequence encodes CASSGRDRWLNSPLHF.

The CDR3 reads CASSYRMIGEGETQYF. For the CDR3, the DNA is TGCGCCAGCAGCTACCGCATGATCGGGGAGGGAGAGACCCAGTACTTC. The chain couples TRBV5-1 to TRBJ2-5; 7 bases line up with TRBD2. This CDR3 region has 16 residues. V lost 3 bases, J lost 4 bases, and 12 bases stayed unmatched. Germline-derived CDR1 and CDR2 are SGHRS and YFSETQ.

The chain uses TRBV7-8 and TRBJ1-4; weak D call: TRBD1 (5 bases). Germline values: CDR1 SGHVS, CDR2 FQNEAQ. With 1 base removed from V and 7 bases from J, the gap between germline ends came to 16 bases. The CDR3 is made up of 16 amino acids. The CDR3 sequence is CASSLVRARASEKLFF. As DNA, the CDR3 is TGTGCCAGCAGCTTAGTACGGGCCAGGGCGAGTGAAAAACTGTTTTTT.

The gene calls are TRBV27 and TRBJ2-5; tentatively, D is TRBD2 (7 bases). Germline CDR1 reads MNHEY; CDR2 reads SMNVEV (reference sequence). Trimming removed 6 bases at V and 7 bases at J, with 15 bases between. The CDR3 spans 13 residues. Here the CDR3 DNA reads TGTGCCAGCAGCTCCCTAGGGGGGGGGACCCAGTACTTC. Protein sequence: CASSSLGGGTQYF.